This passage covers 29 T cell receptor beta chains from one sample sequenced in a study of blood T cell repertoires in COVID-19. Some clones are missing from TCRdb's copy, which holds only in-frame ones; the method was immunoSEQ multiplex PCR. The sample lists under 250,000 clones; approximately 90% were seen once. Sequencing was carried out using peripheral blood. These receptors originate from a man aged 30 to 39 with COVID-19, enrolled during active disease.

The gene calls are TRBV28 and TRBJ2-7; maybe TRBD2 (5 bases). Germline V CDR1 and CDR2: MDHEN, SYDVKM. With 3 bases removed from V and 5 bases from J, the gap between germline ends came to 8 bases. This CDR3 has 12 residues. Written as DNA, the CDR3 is TGTGCCAGCAGTTTTACTAGTCACGAGCAGTACTTC. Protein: CASSFTSHEQYF.

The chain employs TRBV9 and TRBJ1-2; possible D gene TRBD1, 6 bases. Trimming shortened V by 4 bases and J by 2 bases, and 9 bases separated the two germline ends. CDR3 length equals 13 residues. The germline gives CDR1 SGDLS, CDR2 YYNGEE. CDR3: CASSPDSNYGYTF. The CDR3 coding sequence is TGTGCCAGCAGCCCGGACAGCAACTATGGCTACACCTTC.

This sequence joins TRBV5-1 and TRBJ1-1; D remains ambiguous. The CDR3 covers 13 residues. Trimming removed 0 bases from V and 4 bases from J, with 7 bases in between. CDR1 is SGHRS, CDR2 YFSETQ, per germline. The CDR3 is CASSLEAFTEAFF. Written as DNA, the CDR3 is TGCGCCAGCAGCTTGGAAGCGTTCACTGAAGCTTTCTTT.

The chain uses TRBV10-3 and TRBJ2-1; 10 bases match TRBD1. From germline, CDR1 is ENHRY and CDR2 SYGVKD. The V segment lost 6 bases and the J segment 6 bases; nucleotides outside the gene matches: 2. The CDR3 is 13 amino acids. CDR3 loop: CAISWTGGNEQFF. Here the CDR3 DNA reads TGTGCCATCAGCTGGACAGGGGGCAATGAGCAGTTCTTC.

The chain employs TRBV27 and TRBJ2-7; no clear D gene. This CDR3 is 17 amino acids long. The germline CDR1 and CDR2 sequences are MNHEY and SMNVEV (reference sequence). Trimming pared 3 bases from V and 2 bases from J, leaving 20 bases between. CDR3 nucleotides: TGTGCCAGCAGTTTCGCCCCTAGAGCAACGAGCCCCTACGAGCAGTACTTC. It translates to CASSFAPRATSPYEQYF.

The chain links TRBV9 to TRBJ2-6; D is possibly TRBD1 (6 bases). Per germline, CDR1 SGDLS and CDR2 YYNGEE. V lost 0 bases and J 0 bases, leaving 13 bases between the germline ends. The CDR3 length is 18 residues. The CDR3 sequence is CASSVDGGRASGANVLTF. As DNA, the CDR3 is TGTGCCAGCAGCGTAGATGGGGGCAGGGCCTCTGGGGCCAACGTCCTGACTTTC.

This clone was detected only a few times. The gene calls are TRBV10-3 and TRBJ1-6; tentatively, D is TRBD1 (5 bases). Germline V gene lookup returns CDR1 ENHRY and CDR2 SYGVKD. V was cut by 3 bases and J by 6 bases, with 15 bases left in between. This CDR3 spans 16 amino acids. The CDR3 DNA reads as TGTGCCATCAGTGATCTCTATCGACAGCCTAATTCACCCCTCCACTTT. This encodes CAISDLYRQPNSPLHF.

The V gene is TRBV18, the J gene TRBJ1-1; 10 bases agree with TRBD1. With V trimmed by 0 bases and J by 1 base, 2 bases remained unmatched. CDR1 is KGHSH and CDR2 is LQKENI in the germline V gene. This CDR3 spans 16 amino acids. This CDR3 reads CASSPPGQGGNTEAFF. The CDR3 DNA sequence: TGTGCCAGCTCACCACCTGGACAGGGGGGGAACACTGAAGCTTTCTTT.

CDR3 DNA sequence: TGCGCCAGCAGCGGCGGGCTAGCGGATAACACCGGGGAGCTGTTTTTT. This gives the protein CASSGGLADNTGELFF. This chain links TRBV5-1 with TRBJ2-2, with 7 bases lining up with TRBD2. J gave up 2 bases and V 4 bases, and 8 bases lay outside the gene matches. The CDR3 consists of 16 residues. Germline V CDR1 and CDR2: SGHRS, YFSETQ. The full variable domain, its missing parts supplied by reference TRBV5-1 and TRBJ2-2, is KAGVTQTPRYLIKTRGQQVTLSCSPISGHRSVSWYQQTPGQGLQFLFEYFSETQRNKGNFPGRFSGRQFSNSRSEMNVSTLELGDSALYLCASSGGLADNTGELFFGEGSRLTVL.

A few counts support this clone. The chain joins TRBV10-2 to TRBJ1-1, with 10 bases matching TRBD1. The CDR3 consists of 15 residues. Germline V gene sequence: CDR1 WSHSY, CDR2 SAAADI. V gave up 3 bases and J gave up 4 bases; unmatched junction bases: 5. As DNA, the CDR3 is TGCGCCAGCAGTGATGGGACAGGGGCTGCCACTGAAGCTTTCTTT. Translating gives CASSDGTGAATEAFF.

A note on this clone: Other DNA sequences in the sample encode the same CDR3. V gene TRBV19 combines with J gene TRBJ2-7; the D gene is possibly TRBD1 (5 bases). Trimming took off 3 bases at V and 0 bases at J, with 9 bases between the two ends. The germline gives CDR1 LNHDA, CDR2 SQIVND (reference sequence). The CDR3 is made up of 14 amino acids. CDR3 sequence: CASSIGQGSYEQYF. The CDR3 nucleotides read TGTGCCAGTAGTATTGGGCAGGGCTCCTACGAGCAGTACTTC.

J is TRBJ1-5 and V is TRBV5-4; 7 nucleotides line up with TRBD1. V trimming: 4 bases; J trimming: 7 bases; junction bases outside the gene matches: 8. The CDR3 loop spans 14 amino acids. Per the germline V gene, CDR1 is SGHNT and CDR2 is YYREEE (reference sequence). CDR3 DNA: TGTGCCAGCAGCATAGGGGGCGCATGGCAGCCCCAGCATTTT. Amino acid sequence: CASSIGGAWQPQHF. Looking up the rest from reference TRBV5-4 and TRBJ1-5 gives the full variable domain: ETGVTQSPTHLIKTRGQQVTLRCSSQSGHNTVSWYQQALGQGPQFIFQYYREEENGRGNFPPRFSGLQFPNYSSELNVNALELDDSALYLCASSIGGAWQPQHFGDGTRLSIL.

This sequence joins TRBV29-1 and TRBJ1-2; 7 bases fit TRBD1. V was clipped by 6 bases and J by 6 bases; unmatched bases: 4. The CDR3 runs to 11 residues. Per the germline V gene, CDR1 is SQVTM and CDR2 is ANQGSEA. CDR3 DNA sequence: TGCAGCGTCCGACAGGGAAATGGCTACACCTTC. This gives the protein CSVRQGNGYTF.

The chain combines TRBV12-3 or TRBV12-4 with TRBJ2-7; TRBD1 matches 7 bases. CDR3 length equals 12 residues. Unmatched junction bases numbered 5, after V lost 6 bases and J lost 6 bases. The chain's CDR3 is CASSRQGSEQYF. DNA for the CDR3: TGTGCCAGCAGCCGACAGGGCAGCGAGCAGTACTTC.

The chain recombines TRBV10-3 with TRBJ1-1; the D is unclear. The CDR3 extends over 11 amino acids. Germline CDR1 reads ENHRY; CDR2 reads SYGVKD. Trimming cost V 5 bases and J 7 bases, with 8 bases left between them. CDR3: CAISSGVEAFF. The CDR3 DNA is TGTGCCATCAGTTCCGGGGTTGAAGCTTTCTTT.

CDR3 in amino acids: CASSSPSAGNYNEQFF. The CDR3 DNA reads as TGTGCCAGCAGTTCCCCTTCCGCAGGAAACTACAATGAGCAGTTCTTC. The V call is TRBV28, the J call TRBJ2-1; D is uncertain. Trimming cost V 4 bases and J 3 bases, with 16 bases left between them. Germline CDR1 is MDHEN and CDR2 is SYDVKM. The CDR3 has 16 amino acids.

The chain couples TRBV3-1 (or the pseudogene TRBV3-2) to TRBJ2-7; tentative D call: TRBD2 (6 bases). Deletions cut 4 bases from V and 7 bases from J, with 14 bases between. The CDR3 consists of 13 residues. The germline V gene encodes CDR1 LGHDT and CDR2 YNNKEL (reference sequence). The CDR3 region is CASSRLSGTEQYF. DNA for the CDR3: TGTGCCAGCAGCCGACTGTCGGGGACTGAGCAGTACTTC.

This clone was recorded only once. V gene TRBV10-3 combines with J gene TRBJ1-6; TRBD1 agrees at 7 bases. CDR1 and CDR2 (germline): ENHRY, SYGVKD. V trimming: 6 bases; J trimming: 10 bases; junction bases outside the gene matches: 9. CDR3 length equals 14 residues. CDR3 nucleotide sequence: TGTGCCATCAGCGACTCAACAGGGGAATCACCCCTCCACTTT. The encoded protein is CAISDSTGESPLHF.

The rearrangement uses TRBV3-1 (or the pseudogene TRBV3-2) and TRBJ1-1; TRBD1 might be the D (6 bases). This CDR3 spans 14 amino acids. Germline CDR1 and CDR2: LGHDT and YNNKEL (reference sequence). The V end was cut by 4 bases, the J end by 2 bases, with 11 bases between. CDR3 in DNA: TGTGCCAGCAGCCGCGAAGGGGGAAACACTGAAGCTTTCTTT. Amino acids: CASSREGGNTEAFF.

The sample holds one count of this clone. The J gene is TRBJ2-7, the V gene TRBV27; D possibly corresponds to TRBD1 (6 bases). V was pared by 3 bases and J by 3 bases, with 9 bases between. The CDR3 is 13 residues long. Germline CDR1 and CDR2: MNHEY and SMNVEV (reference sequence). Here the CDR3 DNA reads TGTGCCAGCAGTTTGGGGACACTCTACGAGCAGTACTTC. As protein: CASSLGTLYEQYF.

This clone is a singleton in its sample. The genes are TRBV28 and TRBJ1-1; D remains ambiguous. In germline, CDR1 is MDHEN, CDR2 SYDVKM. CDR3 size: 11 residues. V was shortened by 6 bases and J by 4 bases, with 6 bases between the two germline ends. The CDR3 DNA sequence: TGTGCCAGCAGGCGCGGCACTGAAGCTTTCTTT. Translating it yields CASRRGTEAFF.

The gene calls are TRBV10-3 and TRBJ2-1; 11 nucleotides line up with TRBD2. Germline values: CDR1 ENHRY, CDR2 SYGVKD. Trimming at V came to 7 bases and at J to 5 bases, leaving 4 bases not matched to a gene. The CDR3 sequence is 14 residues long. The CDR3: CAITGTSGDNEQFF. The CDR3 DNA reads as TGTGCCATCACCGGGACTAGCGGTGACAATGAGCAGTTCTTC.

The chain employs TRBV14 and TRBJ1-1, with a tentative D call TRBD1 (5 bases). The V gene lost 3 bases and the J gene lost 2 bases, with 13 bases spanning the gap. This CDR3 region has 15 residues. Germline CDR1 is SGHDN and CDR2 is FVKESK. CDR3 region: CASSHETGTNTEAFF. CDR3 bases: TGTGCCAGCAGCCACGAAACAGGCACCAACACTGAAGCTTTCTTT.

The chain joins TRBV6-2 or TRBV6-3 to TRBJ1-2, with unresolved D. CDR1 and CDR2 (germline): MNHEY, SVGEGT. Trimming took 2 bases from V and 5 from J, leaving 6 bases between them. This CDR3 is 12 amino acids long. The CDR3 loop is CASSYMQYGYTF. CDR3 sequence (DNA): TGTGCCAGCAGTTACATGCAGTATGGCTACACCTTC.

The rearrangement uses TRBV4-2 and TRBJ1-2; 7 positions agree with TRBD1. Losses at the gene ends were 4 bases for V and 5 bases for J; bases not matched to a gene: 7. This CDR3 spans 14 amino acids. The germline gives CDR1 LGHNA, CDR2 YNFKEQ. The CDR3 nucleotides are TGTGCCAGCAGCCCCGTACAGGGGAAGTATGGCTACACCTTC. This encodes CASSPVQGKYGYTF.

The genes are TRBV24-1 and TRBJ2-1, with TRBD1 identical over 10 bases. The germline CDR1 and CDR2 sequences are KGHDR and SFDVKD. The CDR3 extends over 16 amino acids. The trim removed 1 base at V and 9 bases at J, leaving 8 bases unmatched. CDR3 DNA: TGTGCCACCAGTGATTTTCGGACAGGGGGATTCGGTGAGCAGTTCTTC. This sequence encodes CATSDFRTGGFGEQFF.

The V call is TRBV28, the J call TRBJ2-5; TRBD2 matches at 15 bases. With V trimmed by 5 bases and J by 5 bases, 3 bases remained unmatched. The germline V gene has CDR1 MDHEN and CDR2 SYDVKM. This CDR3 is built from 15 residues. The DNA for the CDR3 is TGTGCCAGCAGTGGACTAGCGGGAGGGTCGGAGACCCAGTACTTC. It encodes CASSGLAGGSETQYF.

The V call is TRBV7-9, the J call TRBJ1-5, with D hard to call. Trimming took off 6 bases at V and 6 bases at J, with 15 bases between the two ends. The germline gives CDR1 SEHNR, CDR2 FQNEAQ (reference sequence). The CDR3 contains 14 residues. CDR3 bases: TGTGCCAGCAGTCGAGACACCTCCGGTCAGCCCCAGCATTTT. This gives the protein CASSRDTSGQPQHF.

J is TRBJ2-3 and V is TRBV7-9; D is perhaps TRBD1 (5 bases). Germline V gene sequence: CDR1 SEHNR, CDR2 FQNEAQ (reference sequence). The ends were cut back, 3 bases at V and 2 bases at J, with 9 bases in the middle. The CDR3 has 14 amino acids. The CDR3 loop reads CASSFRQTTDTQYF. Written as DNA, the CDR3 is TGTGCCAGCAGCTTTCGACAGACCACAGATACGCAGTATTTT.